The T cell receptor beta chain under discussion was sequenced for a study of shared clonotypes between healthy human individuals. For the study at large: Three plates were used per donor for CD4 naive, three for CD4 memory, two for CD8 naive and one for CD8 memory.

As regards this clone: No antigen is known for it.

Around 30,000 T cell genomes, or approximately 200 ng DNA, went into the sorted-subset replicate PCRs. The data were produced by immunoSEQ multiplex PCR, yet TCRdb's version contains in-frame clones alone and is incomplete. The sample includes roughly 590,000 clones, about 95% seen only once; the top ten take less than 0.13%. Naivety among CD8 cells was defined by CD45RO negativity and positive CCR7 selection, thereby excluding terminally differentiated effector memory CD45RA+ cells. None of the donors, who were healthy HIV-negative adults, had recently had acute infections or vaccinations. Per germline, CDR1 SEHNR and CDR2 FQNEAQ (reference sequence). This CDR3 is 13 amino acids long. Study results and limitations: Among non-shared clonotypes, generation probabilities were lower than among those shared by all four donors.

The rearrangement uses TRBV7-9 and TRBJ2-5; D not resolved. The J call is doubtful: the DNA matches TRBJ2-7 better. Sequencing was performed on naive CD8+ T cells sorted from blood. This clonotype originated in a woman aged 25 to 45 in good health. The CDR3 protein is CASSPARMIEQYF. The CDR3 region has the DNA TGTGCCAGCAGCCCCGCGCGGATGATCGAGCAGTACTTC.